Below are 9 T cell receptor beta chains sequenced from a single sample in a study of shared clonotypes between healthy human individuals. Data came from immunoSEQ multiplex PCR; TCRdb stores just in-frame clones and leaves some out. The profile shows over 2 million clones, roughly 94% of them singletons. Sequencing was performed on naive CD4+ T cells sorted from blood. The subset was: CD45RA+ positively selected. The receptors here all came from a man aged 18 to 29 in good health.

The chain recombines TRBV6-1 with TRBJ1-5; a weak D match, TRBD1 (6 bases). CDR1 and CDR2 (germline): MNHNS, SASEGT. Trimming pared 7 bases from V and 3 bases from J, leaving 13 bases between. This CDR3 is built from 14 residues. CDR3 residues: CASTLGQINQPQHF. Here the CDR3 DNA reads TGTGCCAGCACCCTCGGACAGATCAATCAGCCCCAGCATTTT.

This chain links TRBV5-1 with TRBJ2-1; D is unclear. Germline CDR1 is SGHRS and CDR2 is YFSETQ. This CDR3 region has 14 residues. Trimming removed 1 base at V and 0 bases at J, with 5 bases between. Written as DNA, the CDR3 is TGCGCCAGCAGCTTGCAGAACTCCTACAATGAGCAGTTCTTC. Encoded protein: CASSLQNSYNEQFF.

V is TRBV19 and J is TRBJ1-2, with 7 bases identical to TRBD1. Germline V gene lookup returns CDR1 LNHDA and CDR2 SQIVND (reference sequence). With 5 bases clipped from V and 2 bases from J, the junction kept 8 bases outside the gene matches. CDR3 length: 15 amino acids. Here the CDR3 reads CASSPGQESNYGYTF. The CDR3 region has the DNA TGTGCCAGTAGTCCCGGACAGGAGTCCAACTATGGCTACACCTTC.

This clone was seen only a few times. V is TRBV4-1 and J is TRBJ1-1; D ambiguous. Germline-derived CDR1 and CDR2 are MGHRA and YSYEKL. There are 15 residues in the CDR3. Trimming shortened V by 1 base and J by 4 bases, and 13 bases separated the two germline ends. Here the CDR3 reads CASSQAALWGTEAFF. CDR3 nucleotide sequence: TGCGCCAGCAGCCAAGCGGCCCTGTGGGGCACTGAAGCTTTCTTT.

Notes on this clone: Other nucleotide sequences in the sample specify the same CDR3. The rearrangement joins TRBV18 to TRBJ2-3; D not certain. Per germline, CDR1 KGHSH and CDR2 LQKENI. The CDR3 loop spans 13 amino acids. Deletions cut 3 bases from V and 2 bases from J, with 6 bases between. The CDR3 protein is CASSPDLTDTQYF. The CDR3 DNA follows: TGTGCCAGCTCACCCGACCTCACAGATACGCAGTATTTT.

The chain links TRBV11-2 to TRBJ1-2; tentatively, D is TRBD1 (6 bases). CDR3 length: 15 residues. CDR1 is SGHAT and CDR2 is FQNNGV in the germline V gene. Trimming stripped 1 base from V and 4 bases from J, with 13 bases between. For the CDR3, the DNA is TGTGCCAGCAGCTTAGCTGGCAGGGGAAGCTATGGCTACACCTTC. Its translation: CASSLAGRGSYGYTF.

The chain recombines TRBV13 with TRBJ1-1; 7 bases align to TRBD1. Trimming cost V 6 bases and J 8 bases; bases outside gene matches: 9. Per the germline V gene, CDR1 is PRHDT and CDR2 is FYEKMQ (reference sequence). The length of the CDR3 is 13 residues. The DNA of the CDR3 is TGTGCCAGCAGACAGACCACAGGGGAGGAAGCTTTCTTT. Amino acids: CASRQTTGEEAFF.

This chain links TRBV6-6 with TRBJ1-5; D remains unclear. This CDR3 comprises 14 residues. Germline CDR1 is MNHNY and CDR2 is SVGAGI (reference sequence). V was trimmed by 2 bases and J by 4 bases, leaving 9 bases between them. In nucleotides, the CDR3 is TGTGCCAGCAGTTACAACGGACTTAATCAGCCCCAGCATTTT. Protein product: CASSYNGLNQPQHF.

The rearrangement joins TRBV27 to TRBJ1-4; D may be TRBD1 (6 bases). This CDR3 spans 14 amino acids. Germline V gene data show CDR1 as MNHEY and CDR2 as SMNVEV (reference sequence). Trimming took 2 bases from V and 8 from J, leaving 12 bases between them. CDR3 in DNA: TGTGCCAGCAGTTTAGCGGGGGCAGGGGAAAAACTGTTTTTT. This translates into CASSLAGAGEKLFF.